Described below is a single T cell receptor beta chain sequence and its context. TCRdb redid the calling of the PCR reads with MiXCR, one entry per CDR3 protein. The profile shows a few hundred thousand distinct CDR3 sequences, about 22% of them singletons. This record belongs to a study of molecular identifiers for immune sequencing clone quantification. CDR3 size: 20 residues. This chain connects TRBV1 to TRBJ1-6; the table's D call of TRBD1 was not tested on the DNA. TRBV1 is reported as a pseudogene. The specimen sequenced was naive CD8+ T cells from blood, with Jurkat cell RNA spiked in. The subset was: FACS-sorted CD8+CD4-CCR7+CD45RA+ naive T cells. This TCR was recovered from a human donor in good health. Some libraries in this study had Jurkat cell RNA spiked in. The CDR3: CTSSQTGTEISSPYNSPLHF. CDR3 DNA: TGCACCAGCAGCCAAACCGGGACAGAAATTTCGAGCCCCTATAATTCACCCCTCCACTTT.